This TCR beta chain comes out of a study of CD8+CD57+ T cells in acquired aplastic anemia. By flow cytometry, patients selected for sequencing had shown an expansion of CD8+CD57+ cells. Both TCR beta VDJ combination and CDR3 sequence profiling were carried out. Genomic DNA was the template for this profiling. Each CDR3 protein gets one entry after TCRdb re-called the reads with MiXCR. The sample lists 150,000 to 200,000 distinct CDR3 sequences, around half occurring once. This clonotype was seen at least ten times. The V end was cut by 2 bases, the J end by 11 bases, with 17 bases between. This CDR3 is 15 amino acids long. Germline CDR1 and CDR2: SGHTS and YDEGEE.

The specimen sequenced was sorted CD4+, CD8+, or CD8+CD57+ T cells (not recorded which) from PBMCs. This TCR was recovered from a human donor with aplastic anemia. V usage is TRBV5-8 and J usage is TRBJ1-6; the D is unclear. CDR3 sequence (DNA): TGTGCCAGCAGCTTCCCCCCGCTGGATGTCACACCCCTCCACTTT. Its protein is CASSFPPLDVTPLHF. The variable domain in full, completed from reference TRBV5-8 and TRBJ1-6, reads EAGVTQSPTHLIKTRGQQATLRCSPISGHTSVYWYQQALGLGLQFLLWYDEGEERNRGNFPPRFSGRQFPNYSSELNVNALELEDSALYLCASSFPPLDVTPLHFGNGTRLTVT.